Following are 26 T cell receptor beta chains from one sample sequenced in a study of T cell changes during pregnancy in multiple sclerosis. The data were produced by immunoSEQ multiplex PCR, yet TCRdb's version contains in-frame clones alone and is incomplete. The table has around 67,000 clones, roughly 88% seen once; the top ten hold more than 8%. Sequenced here: peripheral blood, sampled after pregnancy. The receptors stem from a female donor in good health, enrolled as a control in a pregnancy study.

The chain is built from TRBV5-1 and TRBJ2-2; 7 positions agree with TRBD1. The germline V gene encodes CDR1 SGHRS and CDR2 YFSETQ. V lost 4 bases and J lost 0; bases outside the gene matches: 9. The CDR3 is 17 residues long. The CDR3 DNA reads TGCGCCAGCAGCCTTCCTCAGGGACAGCCGAACACCGGGGAGCTGTTTTTT. Its translation is CASSLPQGQPNTGELFF. Full variable domain (outside the CDR3, taken from reference TRBV5-1 and TRBJ2-2): KAGVTQTPRYLIKTRGQQVTLSCSPISGHRSVSWYQQTPGQGLQFLFEYFSETQRNKGNFPGRFSGRQFSNSRSEMNVSTLELGDSALYLCASSLPQGQPNTGELFFGEGSRLTVL.

This rearrangement joins TRBV10-3 to TRBJ2-1; no clear D gene. V was clipped by 2 bases and J by 3 bases, with 8 bases between them. Germline loops: CDR1 ENHRY, CDR2 SYGVKD. This CDR3 is 14 amino acids long. CDR3 coding DNA: TGTGCCATCAGTGAGGCGGAATACTACAATGAGCAGTTCTTC. It is translated as CAISEAEYYNEQFF.

The genes are TRBV6-4 and TRBJ1-2; unclear D gene. The V gene lost 3 bases and the J gene lost 0 bases, with 8 bases spanning the gap. The CDR3 has 14 amino acids. Germline lookup yields CDR1 MRHNA and CDR2 SNTAGT. This CDR3 reads CASSENPANYGYTF. CDR3 nucleotide sequence: TGTGCCAGCAGTGAGAACCCAGCTAACTATGGCTACACCTTC.

The J gene is TRBJ1-2, the V gene TRBV7-9, with D uncertain. V lost 2 bases to trimming and J lost 2 bases, with 9 bases between them. CDR1 is SEHNR, CDR2 FQNEAQ, per germline (reference sequence). The CDR3 has 14 amino acids. CDR3 DNA: TGTGCCAGCAGCTTAATGCAGACAAACTATGGCTACACCTTC. This encodes CASSLMQTNYGYTF. Full variable domain (missing parts from reference TRBV7-9 and TRBJ1-2): DTGVSQNPRHKITKRGQNVTFRCDPISEHNRLYWYRQTLGQGPEFLTYFQNEAQLEKSRLLSDRFSAERPKGSFSTLEIQRTEQGDSAMYLCASSLMQTNYGYTFGSGTRLTVV.

This chain joins TRBV2 and TRBJ2-2, with 9 bases identical to TRBD2. Germline assignment: CDR1 SNHLY and CDR2 FYNNEI. The trim removed 3 bases at V and 6 bases at J, leaving 5 bases unmatched. The CDR3 contains 15 residues. CDR3 bases: TGTGCCAGCAGTGAGCTAGCGGGAACCCCCGGGGAGCTGTTTTTT. Protein: CASSELAGTPGELFF.

The V and J genes are TRBV11-1 and TRBJ2-5, with TRBD2 matching 9 bases. Germline values: CDR1 SGHAT, CDR2 FQDESV (reference sequence). The CDR3 loop spans 15 amino acids. The trim removed 1 base at V and 3 bases at J, leaving 3 bases unmatched. The CDR3 protein is CASSLETSGKETQYF. The CDR3 nucleotides read TGTGCCAGCAGCTTAGAGACTAGCGGAAAAGAGACCCAGTACTTC.

This chain uses TRBV4-1 with TRBJ2-3; 10 bases match TRBD2. The CDR3 is 16 amino acids. With V trimmed by 1 base and J by 4 bases, 5 bases remained unmatched. The germline gives CDR1 MGHRA, CDR2 YSYEKL. The chain's CDR3 is CASSQVSLAGADTQYF. For the CDR3, the DNA is TGCGCCAGCAGCCAAGTATCTCTAGCGGGAGCAGATACGCAGTATTTT.

This clone has just one count. The chain joins TRBV18 to TRBJ2-1; TRBD2 aligns across 13 bases. Germline CDR1 reads KGHSH; CDR2 reads LQKENI. V shed 3 bases, J shed 7 bases, and the junction held 3 bases outside the gene matches. The CDR3 runs to 15 residues. Here the CDR3 reads CASSPGTSGMNEQFF. CDR3 sequence (DNA): TGTGCCAGCTCACCTGGGACTAGCGGGATGAATGAGCAGTTCTTC.

This clone was seen a few times. The chain links TRBV19 to TRBJ1-2; tentative D call: TRBD1 (6 bases). CDR1 is LNHDA, CDR2 SQIVND, per germline (reference sequence). The germline V and J ends were trimmed by 3 bases and 6 bases, with 11 bases remaining between them. The CDR3 runs 13 residues. CDR3 nucleotide sequence: TGTGCCAGTAGTATCAAGGCAGGGGATGGCTACACCTTC. As protein: CASSIKAGDGYTF.

The chain has TRBV7-9 and TRBJ2-7; TRBD2 might be the D (7 bases). The germline gives CDR1 SEHNR, CDR2 FQNEAQ (reference sequence). The CDR3 covers 13 residues. V dropped 0 bases and J dropped 6 bases, with 9 bases sitting between them. The CDR3 sequence is CASSLAGGPEQYF. As DNA, the CDR3 is TGTGCCAGCAGCTTAGCGGGGGGGCCCGAGCAGTACTTC.

This chain uses TRBV6-5 with TRBJ2-5, with D perhaps TRBD1 (5 bases). CDR3 length: 11 residues. V was clipped by 5 bases and J by 12 bases, with 13 bases between them. The germline V gene encodes CDR1 MNHEY and CDR2 SVGAGI. CDR3 sequence: CASSNLQEKYF. The CDR3 DNA is TGTGCCAGCAGTAACCTACAGGAAAAGTACTTC.

V is TRBV25-1 and J is TRBJ2-7; tentative D call: TRBD1 (5 bases). V was trimmed by 2 bases and J by 3 bases, leaving 11 bases between them. In germline, CDR1 is MGHDK, CDR2 SYGVNS. The CDR3 extends over 14 amino acids. The CDR3 protein is CASSEKTDLYEQYF. The CDR3, as DNA: TGTGCCAGCAGTGAAAAGACAGACCTCTACGAGCAGTACTTC.

As for this clone: A junction end diverges from the germline sequence, so it may reflect a read error. The rearrangement links TRBV7-9 to TRBJ2-1; 8 bases map to TRBD2. The CDR3 spans 17 residues. Germline assignment: CDR1 SEHNR and CDR2 FQNEAQ (reference sequence). The CDR3: CASSFSRGGHFYNEQFF. The CDR3 DNA reads as TGTGCCAGCAGCTTCTCTCGGGGGGGACACTTCTACAATGAACAGTTCTTC.

The V call is TRBV5-1, the J call TRBJ1-1, with a weak D call TRBD1 (5 bases). Between the trimmed V and J ends, which lost 3 bases and 4 bases, there was a span of 13 bases. This CDR3 spans 14 amino acids. The germline V gene encodes CDR1 SGHRS and CDR2 YFSETQ. DNA for the CDR3: TGCGCCAGCAGCTCCCCGGGGGGGTCCACTGAAGCTTTCTTT. Translated: CASSSPGGSTEAFF.

The chain joins TRBV19 to TRBJ2-1; 14 nucleotides line up with TRBD2. Germline V lookup: CDR1 LNHDA, CDR2 SQIVND (reference sequence). Trimming cost V 5 bases and J 2 bases; bases outside gene matches: 5. This CDR3 spans 17 amino acids. This chain's CDR3 is CASSFGTSGSAYNEQFF. As DNA, the CDR3 is TGTGCCAGTAGTTTCGGGACTAGCGGGAGCGCCTACAATGAGCAGTTCTTC.

The rearrangement links TRBV7-2 to TRBJ2-1, with TRBD1 identical over 11 bases. The CDR3 covers 15 residues. The J segment lost 8 bases and the V segment lost 6 bases, leaving 9 bases of the junction unmatched. CDR1 is SGHTA and CDR2 is FQGNSA in the germline V gene. CDR3 protein: CASRPRGQGGYEQFF. The CDR3 coding sequence is TGTGCCAGCAGACCCAGGGGACAGGGGGGTTATGAGCAGTTCTTC.

This chain links TRBV6-1 with TRBJ1-2; 8 bases are shared with TRBD1. The CDR3 spans 14 residues. With 4 bases clipped from V and 5 bases from J, the junction kept 6 bases outside the gene matches. Germline V gene sequence: CDR1 MNHNS, CDR2 SASEGT. The CDR3 here is CASSVPGGGYGYTF. Written as DNA, the CDR3 is TGTGCCAGCAGTGTCCCAGGGGGCGGGTATGGCTACACCTTC.

This chain uses TRBV7-2 with TRBJ2-7, with D maybe TRBD1 (6 bases). Trimming removed 3 bases from V and 3 bases from J, with 15 bases in between. The CDR3 consists of 15 residues. CDR1 and CDR2 (germline): SGHTA, FQGNSA. The CDR3 here is CASSLASTGNYEQYF. The CDR3 nucleotides are TGTGCCAGCAGCTTGGCGTCTACAGGGAACTACGAGCAGTACTTC.

The rearrangement links TRBV7-6 to TRBJ1-4, with D unresolved. Germline V gene sequence: CDR1 SGHVS, CDR2 FNYEAQ. Trimming left V 5 bases short and J 0 bases short, with 13 bases between. The CDR3 length is 16 residues. CDR3 sequence reads: CASSPREAATNEKLFF. The CDR3 DNA follows: TGTGCCAGCAGCCCCCGGGAGGCTGCAACTAATGAAAAACTGTTTTTT.

This chain joins TRBV12-5 and TRBJ2-2, with D possibly matching TRBD1 (6 bases). This CDR3 is built from 14 residues. V lost 10 bases to trimming and J lost 1 base, with 13 bases between them. Germline V gene lookup returns CDR1 LGHNT and CDR2 FRNRAP. The CDR3 region has the DNA TGTGCTACCGGGACAATGATGAACACCGGGGAGCTGTTTTTT. This codes for CATGTMMNTGELFF.

The gene calls are TRBV30 and TRBJ1-1; TRBD1 agrees at 7 bases. Germline loops: CDR1 GTSNPN, CDR2 SVGIG (reference sequence). V was clipped by 7 bases and J by 1 base; unmatched bases: 12. The CDR3 runs to 15 residues. The CDR3: CAFHVGGRANTEAFF. CDR3 nucleotides: TGTGCCTTCCACGTAGGGGGCCGAGCGAACACTGAAGCTTTCTTT.

This chain links TRBV6-6 with TRBJ2-7; TRBD2 matches 14 bases. The germline V gene encodes CDR1 MNHNY and CDR2 SVGAGI (reference sequence). There are 15 residues in the CDR3. V lost 4 bases to trimming and J lost 5 bases; unmatched junction nucleotides: 4. The CDR3 protein is CASSLGLAGVDEQYF. Here the CDR3 DNA reads TGTGCCAGCAGTTTGGGACTAGCGGGAGTTGACGAGCAGTACTTC.

The genes are TRBV7-9 and TRBJ2-2; a weak D match, TRBD1 (5 bases). Trimming shortened V by 8 bases and J by 3 bases, and 7 bases separated the two germline ends. Germline V gives CDR1 SEHNR, CDR2 FQNEAQ (reference sequence). The CDR3 spans 12 residues. The CDR3 nucleotides read TGTGCCAGCGGCAGGGACACCGGGGAGCTGTTTTTT. Its protein is CASGRDTGELFF.

This chain connects TRBV6-5 to TRBJ1-2; 7 bases align to TRBD1. The V and J ends lost 5 bases and 8 bases, in that order; junction bases with no gene match: 8. This CDR3 comprises 13 residues. Per the germline V gene, CDR1 is MNHEY and CDR2 is SVGAGI. The CDR3 sequence is CASSQDRVSGYTF. The CDR3, as DNA: TGTGCCAGCAGTCAAGACAGGGTCTCCGGCTACACCTTC.

The table lists this clone with a count of one. This chain connects TRBV13 to TRBJ2-7; TRBD2 matches 11 bases. V was pared by 4 bases and J by 5 bases, with 13 bases of the junction left unmatched. Germline values: CDR1 PRHDT, CDR2 FYEKMQ (reference sequence). This CDR3 has 17 residues. The CDR3: CASSSRGGSGGADEQYF. CDR3 DNA: TGTGCCAGCAGCTCAAGGGGGGGTAGCGGGGGGGCCGACGAGCAGTACTTC. Supplemented by reference TRBV13 and TRBJ2-7, the full variable domain reads AAGVIQSPRHLIKEKRETATLKCYPIPRHDTVYWYQQGPGQDPQFLISFYEKMQSDKGSIPDRFSAQQFSDYHSELNMSSLELGDSALYFCASSSRGGSGGADEQYFGPGTRLTVT.

The chain couples TRBV6-5 to TRBJ2-3; a possible D gene is TRBD2 (6 bases). The CDR3 spans 16 residues. The germline CDR1 and CDR2 sequences are MNHEY and SVGAGI. V was trimmed by 2 bases and J by 4 bases, leaving 16 bases between them. CDR3 loop: CASSYGVSLASDTQYF. In nucleotides, the CDR3 is TGTGCCAGCAGTTACGGGGTTAGCCTAGCGTCAGATACGCAGTATTTT.